These 5 T cell receptor beta chains were all obtained from the same sample, sequenced in a study of shared clonotypes between healthy human individuals. Sequencing used immunoSEQ multiplex PCR; TCRdb keeps in-frame clones, though not all of them. The table includes some 2,100,000 clones, 93% detected once. CD45RO-negative cells were positively selected for CCR7, leaving out terminally differentiated effector memory CD45RA+ cells. The source material was naive CD8+ T cells from PBMCs. The receptors originated from a man aged 18 to 30 in good health. Some clones in this sample may be carry-over from other donors' samples.

The chain uses TRBV28 and TRBJ2-7; no firm D call. The V end was cut by 3 bases, the J end by 6 bases, with 12 bases between. The V gene's germline CDR1 is MDHEN and CDR2 SYDVKM. The CDR3 has 13 amino acids. As DNA, the CDR3 is TGTGCCAGCAGTTTTTGGTCCCCGGGCGAGCAGTACTTC. It is translated as CASSFWSPGEQYF.

This rearrangement joins TRBV29-1 to TRBJ2-3, with a weak D call TRBD2 (6 bases). Looked up from germline, CDR1 is SQVTM and CDR2 is ANQGSEA. The CDR3 contains 14 residues. V was pared by 3 bases and J by 1 base, with 11 bases between. CDR3 coding DNA: TGCAGCGTTGAGTCGTCTAGCGGCACAGATACGCAGTATTTT. Protein: CSVESSSGTDTQYF.

V usage is TRBV7-9 and J usage is TRBJ2-2, with D possibly TRBD1 on 5 matching bases. CDR1 is SEHNR, CDR2 FQNEAQ, per germline (reference sequence). The CDR3 totals 12 residues. Trimming took off 8 bases at V and 7 bases at J, with 11 bases between the two ends. The CDR3 region has the DNA TGTGCCAGCTATCTCCAGGGCGGGGAGCTGTTTTTT. It encodes CASYLQGGELFF.

This chain connects TRBV28 to TRBJ1-4, with 8 nucleotides matching TRBD1. The CDR3 spans 19 residues. The ends lost 5 bases at V and 8 bases at J; junction bases unmatched: 22. Germline V lookup: CDR1 MDHEN, CDR2 SYDVKM. CDR3 bases: TGTGCCAGCAGTCAATCCCCCCCGGACAGGGATCAGGGGAGAGAAAAACTGTTTTTT. This codes for CASSQSPPDRDQGREKLFF.

This sequence joins TRBV7-9 and TRBJ2-7, with TRBD2 matching 9 bases. With V trimmed by 4 bases and J by 4 bases, 8 bases remained unmatched. Germline CDR1 reads SEHNR; CDR2 reads FQNEAQ (reference sequence). The CDR3 spans 15 residues. In DNA, the CDR3 is TGTGCCAGCAGCTCGACTAGCGGAGGAGGGTACGAGCAGTACTTC. Protein sequence: CASSSTSGGGYEQYF.